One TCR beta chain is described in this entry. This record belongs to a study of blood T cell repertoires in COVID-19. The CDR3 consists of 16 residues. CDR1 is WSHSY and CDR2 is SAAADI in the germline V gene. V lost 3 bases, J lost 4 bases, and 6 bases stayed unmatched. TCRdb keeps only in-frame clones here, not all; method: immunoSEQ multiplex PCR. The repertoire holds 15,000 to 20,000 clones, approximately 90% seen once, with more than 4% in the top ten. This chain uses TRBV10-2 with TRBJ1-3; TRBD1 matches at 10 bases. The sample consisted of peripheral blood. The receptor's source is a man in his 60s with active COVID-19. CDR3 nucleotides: TGCGCCAGCAGTGAAGCCGGGACAGGGGCCGGAAACACCATATATTTT. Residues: CASSEAGTGAGNTIYF.